The present TCR beta chain was sequenced within a study of cytomegalovirus exposure and HLA in healthy donors. All donors participated as healthy donors of bone marrow. As for this clone: The antigen remains undetermined.

Points from the study as a whole: Across donors, sequencing depth was assumed by presence/absence analyses to be roughly uniform. Later on, a genetic analysis was performed. It linked a missense variant in DCLRE1C with V- and J-gene trimming of TCR beta.

With 60 Vbeta and 13 Jbeta primers, the PCR was carried out. Authors' data handling: In a later analysis, approximately 73 million unique TCR beta chains included roughly 11 million shared by two or more donors. TCRdb's copy holds only in-frame clones and misses some; the assay was immunoSEQ multiplex PCR. V, J and clone size reflect that table, while D and trimming were determined from the DNA. Seen here are about 110,000 clones, approximately 70% observed once, and the top ten hold approximately 10%. The sequence derives from a middle-aged man in good health and CMV-seropositive. Source material: PBMCs.

CDR3 protein: CASSLADGWSEQFF. CDR3 nucleotide sequence: TGTGCCAGCAGCTTGGCCGATGGGTGGAGTGAGCAGTTCTTC. The chain employs TRBV5-6 and TRBJ2-1; D remains ambiguous. Germline values: CDR1 SGHDT, CDR2 YYEEEE. The V gene lost 0 bases and the J gene lost 9 bases, with 13 bases spanning the gap. The CDR3 contains 14 residues.